This T cell receptor (beta chain) was captured in a study of control samples from healthy donors and cancer patients. Data came from immunoSEQ multiplex PCR; TCRdb stores just in-frame clones and leaves some out. The sample shows about 120,000 clones, about 87% of them seen only once. This clone was counted a single time. CDR3 length equals 16 residues. V lost 4 bases, J lost 1 base, and 3 bases stayed unmatched. Germline CDR1 is SGHTA and CDR2 is FQGNSA. The sample was blood. This chain links TRBV7-2 with TRBJ1-5, with 11 bases aligning to TRBD1. This TCR derives from a man in his forties or fifties in good health. CDR3 bases: TGTGCCAGCAGCTCAGGGACAGGGGGGAGCAATCAGCCCCAGCATTTT. This translates into CASSSGTGGSNQPQHF. The full variable domain, its missing parts supplied by reference TRBV7-2 and TRBJ1-5, is GAGVSQSPSNKVTEKGKDVELRCDPISGHTALYWYRQSLGQGLEFLIYFQGNSAPDKSGLPSDRFSAERTGGSVSTLTIQRTQQEDSAVYLCASSSGTGGSNQPQHFGDGTRLSIL.